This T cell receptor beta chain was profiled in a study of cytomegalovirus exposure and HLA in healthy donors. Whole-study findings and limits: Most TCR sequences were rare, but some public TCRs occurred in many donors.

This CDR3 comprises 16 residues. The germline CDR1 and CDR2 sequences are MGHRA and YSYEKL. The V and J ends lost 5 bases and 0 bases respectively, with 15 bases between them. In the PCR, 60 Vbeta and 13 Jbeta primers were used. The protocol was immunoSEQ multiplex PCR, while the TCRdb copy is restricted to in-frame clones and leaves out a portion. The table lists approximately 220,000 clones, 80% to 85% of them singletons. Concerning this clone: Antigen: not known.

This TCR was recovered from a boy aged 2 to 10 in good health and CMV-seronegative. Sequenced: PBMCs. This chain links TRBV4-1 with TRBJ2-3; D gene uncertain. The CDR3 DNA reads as TGCGCCAGCAGCTACTGGATGAAGGAGAGCACAGATACGCAGTATTTT. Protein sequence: CASSYWMKESTDTQYF.